Each of the 27 T cell receptor beta chains below was sequenced from the same sample in a study of T cells in Graves' hyperthyroidism and ophthalmopathy. Researchers took RNA transcripts and amplified the TCR beta CDR3 regions from them. The primer set for the first-round RT-PCR of the TCR CDR3 was HTBI. TCRdb ran MiXCR on the multiplex PCR reads and lists one entry per CDR3 protein. The sample has roughly 500,000 distinct CDR3 sequences; around 43% are singletons. Sequencing used peripheral blood or thyroid tissue (not recorded which). The receptors stem from an adult woman with Graves' disease, either hyperthyroidism or ophthalmopathy (not recorded which).

The chain couples TRBV29-1 to TRBJ2-5; D is ambiguous. V lost 7 bases to trimming and J lost 2 bases, with 8 bases between them. CDR1 and CDR2 from the germline V gene are SQVTM and ANQGSEA. The CDR3 length is 11 residues. The CDR3 DNA is TGCAGCGCCCAGACACAAGAGACCCAGTACTTC. Translating gives CSAQTQETQYF.

Notes on this clonotype: The junction and the germline gene differ at one end; a read error may be behind it. The chain carries TRBV7-6 and TRBJ2-5, with D uncertain. CDR1 is SGHVS and CDR2 is FNYEAQ in the germline V gene. This CDR3 has 14 amino acids. CDR3 coding DNA: TGTGACAGCAGCCAAGATTCGGCAGAAGAGACCCAGTACTTC. Amino acid sequence: CDSSQDSAEETQYF.

At least ten counts were recorded for this clonotype. The chain has TRBV5-8 and TRBJ2-7; the match to TRBD1 covers 8 bases. The CDR3 consists of 14 residues. With 3 bases clipped from V and 3 bases from J, the junction kept 5 bases outside the gene matches. CDR1 SGHTS and CDR2 YDEGEE come from the germline V gene. CDR3 DNA sequence: TGTGCCAGCAGCTCTCCGACAGGGGACTACGAGCAGTACTTC. Translating gives CASSSPTGDYEQYF.

This clonotype was detected many times. This chain links TRBV7-2 with TRBJ2-7; D may correspond to TRBD1 or TRBD2 (5 bases each). V was pared by 5 bases and J by 1 base, with 12 bases between. CDR1 is SGHTA, CDR2 FQGNSA, per germline. The CDR3 sequence is 14 residues long. The CDR3 DNA is TGTGCCAGCAGCCACGGGACGGCGTCCTACGAGCAGTACTTC. It specifies CASSHGTASYEQYF.

The chain carries TRBV20-1 and TRBJ2-5, with D perhaps matching TRBD1 or TRBD2 (5 bases each). Germline values: CDR1 DFQATT, CDR2 SNEGSKA (reference sequence). The CDR3 spans 12 residues. The ends were cut back, 5 bases at V and 5 bases at J, with 12 bases in the middle. CDR3 loop: CSAPGRGETQYF. CDR3 nucleotide sequence: TGCAGTGCTCCTGGACGGGGCGAGACCCAGTACTTC.

This clonotype has only a few counts. The chain carries TRBV30 and TRBJ1-1; D gene unclear. CDR1 is GTSNPN and CDR2 is SVGIG in the germline V gene (reference sequence). V was trimmed by 0 bases and J by 1 base, leaving 6 bases between them. This CDR3 contains 13 residues. DNA for the CDR3: TGTGCCTGGAGTGTGGGCGAGAACACTGAAGCTTTCTTT. Its translation is CAWSVGENTEAFF.

In its sample, this clonotype was seen many times. V is TRBV20-1 and J is TRBJ1-5; D not resolved. Germline loops: CDR1 DFQATT, CDR2 SNEGSKA (reference sequence). This CDR3 is 16 amino acids long. The V end lost 3 bases, the J end lost 2 bases, and 17 bases lay between the germline ends. CDR3 sequence: CSASFEGSFGNQPQHF. CDR3 coding DNA: TGCAGTGCTAGTTTTGAGGGATCTTTTGGCAATCAGCCCCAGCATTTT.

This chain joins TRBV30 and TRBJ1-1, with TRBD1 as a possible D gene (5 bases). The germline V gene encodes CDR1 GTSNPN and CDR2 SVGIG (reference sequence). V dropped 3 bases and J dropped 6 bases, with 17 bases sitting between them. The CDR3 is made up of 14 amino acids. CDR3 sequence: CAWRVTGIAAEAFF. CDR3 DNA sequence: TGTGCCTGGAGAGTCACAGGAATAGCTGCTGAAGCTTTCTTT.

In this sample, this clonotype turned up a few times. V gene TRBV29-1 combines with J gene TRBJ1-1; D remains ambiguous. The CDR3 has 13 residues. Trimming took 4 bases from V and 2 from J, leaving 11 bases between them. In germline, CDR1 is SQVTM, CDR2 ANQGSEA. The CDR3 DNA is TGCAGCGTTGTTAAGGACGTCAACACTGAAGCTTTCTTT. It encodes CSVVKDVNTEAFF.

Many counts were recorded for this clonotype. This sequence joins TRBV4-3 and TRBJ1-2, with TRBD1 identical over 9 bases. The CDR3 runs 14 residues. The trim removed 1 base at V and 8 bases at J, leaving 5 bases unmatched. Germline V gene data show CDR1 as LGHNA and CDR2 as YSLEER. Here the CDR3 DNA reads TGCGCCAGCAGCCAAGGGGGACAGGGAGGAGGCTACACCTTC. Translated, it gives CASSQGGQGGGYTF.

The table lists this clonotype with a few counts. V gene TRBV29-1 combines with J gene TRBJ2-6; D ambiguous. The V and J ends lost 4 bases and 1 base respectively, with 8 bases between them. CDR1 is SQVTM, CDR2 ANQGSEA, per germline. This CDR3 has 14 amino acids. The CDR3 sequence: CSVVWASGANVLTF. CDR3 nucleotides: TGCAGCGTTGTATGGGCATCTGGGGCCAACGTCCTGACTTTC.

The count of this clonotype is one. The V and J genes are TRBV20-1 and TRBJ2-7; 9 nucleotides line up with TRBD1. The CDR3 extends over 12 amino acids. The trim removed 8 bases at V and 6 bases at J, leaving 8 bases unmatched. Germline V CDR1 and CDR2: DFQATT, SNEGSKA (reference sequence). This CDR3 reads CSLNRGQTEQYF. In DNA, the CDR3 is TGCAGTCTTAACAGGGGGCAGACCGAGCAGTACTTC.

V is TRBV7-9 and J is TRBJ1-6, with D hard to call. The length of the CDR3 is 12 residues. Trimming stripped 7 bases from V and 7 bases from J, with 8 bases between. The germline V gene encodes CDR1 SEHNR and CDR2 FQNEAQ (reference sequence). CDR3 protein: CASKGANSPLHF. As DNA, the CDR3 is TGTGCCAGCAAAGGTGCGAATTCACCCCTCCACTTT.

Concerning this clonotype itself: One end of the junction varies from germline; a read error may be responsible. This chain joins TRBV7-9 and TRBJ1-2; D gene uncertain. CDR3 length equals 14 residues. Germline V gene sequence: CDR1 SEHNR, CDR2 FQNEAQ (reference sequence). Here the CDR3 reads CASSLGGVDYGYTF. CDR3 nucleotide sequence: TGTGCCAGCAGTTTAGGCGGGGTCGACTATGGCTACACCTTC.

About this clonotype: This may arise from a read error, as a much more abundant clone is one base away. The rearrangement links TRBV7-8 to TRBJ2-2; 11 bases line up with TRBD2. The CDR3 totals 16 residues. V shed 5 bases, J shed 3 bases, and the junction held 5 bases outside the gene matches. Germline CDR1 is SGHVS and CDR2 is FQNEAQ. CDR3 nucleotide sequence: TGTGCCAGCAGCGACTGGACTAGCGGGTACACCGGGGAGCTGTTTTTT. Its protein is CASSDWTSGYTGELFF. Together with reference TRBV7-8 and TRBJ2-2, the CDR3 gives the full variable domain: GAGVSQSPRYKVAKRGQDVALRCDPISGHVSLFWYQQALGQGPEFLTYFQNEAQLDKSGLPSDRFFAERPEGSVSTLKIQRTQQEDSAVYLCASSDWTSGYTGELFFGEGSRLTVL.

The rearrangement joins TRBV19 to TRBJ1-5, with D possibly TRBD1 on 5 matching bases. V lost 3 bases and J lost 3, with 9 bases in between. This CDR3 is built from 14 residues. Looked up from germline, CDR1 is LNHDA and CDR2 is SQIVND (reference sequence). The DNA for the CDR3 is TGTGCCAGTAGTATCCCAGGGTTCAATCAGCCCCAGCATTTT. Its protein is CASSIPGFNQPQHF.

This clonotype was counted at least ten times. The chain couples TRBV7-8 to TRBJ2-7; D is possibly TRBD1 or TRBD2 (5 bases each). The CDR3 has 14 amino acids. Germline values: CDR1 SGHVS, CDR2 FQNEAQ. The germline V and J ends were trimmed by 1 base and 9 bases, with 16 bases remaining between them. The CDR3 loop reads CASSLVFPTGTQYF. The CDR3 region has the DNA TGTGCCAGCAGCTTAGTTTTTCCCACCGGGACGCAGTACTTC.

V and J are TRBV7-9 and TRBJ2-7; 10 bases fit TRBD1. With V trimmed by 3 bases and J by 3 bases, 5 bases remained unmatched. The CDR3 loop spans 15 amino acids. Germline V gene sequence: CDR1 SEHNR, CDR2 FQNEAQ (reference sequence). The CDR3 DNA reads TGTGCCAGCAGCTTGGGGACAGGGGCCCTCTACGAGCAGTACTTC. This gives the protein CASSLGTGALYEQYF.

The chain uses TRBV18 and TRBJ1-3; no clear D gene. Germline loops: CDR1 KGHSH, CDR2 LQKENI. The length of the CDR3 is 14 residues. Trimming removed 4 bases from V and 0 bases from J, with 7 bases in between. CDR3 region: CASSLPSSGNTIYF. CDR3 in DNA: TGTGCCAGCTCACTCCCCAGCTCTGGAAACACCATATATTTT.

The chain couples TRBV9 to TRBJ1-1, with TRBD1 identical over 10 bases. Germline CDR1 and CDR2: SGDLS and YYNGEE. V lost 4 bases, J lost 10 bases, and 7 bases stayed unmatched. CDR3 length: 13 amino acids. The CDR3 region has the DNA TGTGCCAGCAGCCGGACAGGGGGGGTGAGAGCTTTCTTT. As protein: CASSRTGGVRAFF.

This clonotype has ten or more counts. An end of the junction does not agree with germline; a read error may underlie this. The chain uses TRBV7-9 and TRBJ1-1; maybe TRBD1 (5 bases). In germline, CDR1 is SEHNR, CDR2 FQNEAQ (reference sequence). This CDR3 has 13 residues. CDR3 nucleotides: TGCGCCAGCAGCTTGGGCACAGGCACTGAAGCTTTCTTT. It encodes CASSLGTGTEAFF.

Only a few counts were recorded for this clonotype. As DNA, the CDR3 is TGCAGCGTTCAGACAGCCCAAGAGACCCAGTACTTC. It encodes CSVQTAQETQYF. The rearrangement links TRBV29-1 to TRBJ2-5; TRBD1 might be the D (5 bases). The CDR3 runs 12 residues. The V end was cut by 5 bases, the J end by 1 base, with 8 bases between. Germline loops: CDR1 SQVTM, CDR2 ANQGSEA.

This clonotype was detected ten times or more. V and J are TRBV20-1 and TRBJ2-7; the D is unclear. CDR3 length: 15 residues. CDR1 and CDR2 (germline): DFQATT, SNEGSKA (reference sequence). V gave up 1 base and J gave up 2 bases, with 15 bases separating them. CDR3 nucleotides: TGCAGTGCTAGAGCCCCCGAACGGTCGACCTACGAGCAGTACTTC. Protein product: CSARAPERSTYEQYF.

The gene calls are TRBV25-1 and TRBJ1-1, with 7 nucleotides matching TRBD1. Losses at the gene ends were 8 bases for V and 0 bases for J; bases not matched to a gene: 12. The CDR3 spans 16 residues. CDR1 is MGHDK and CDR2 is SYGVNS in the germline V gene. The CDR3 nucleotides read TGTGCCAGCTCACGACAGGGAATTGTTTTGAACACTGAAGCTTTCTTT. Protein sequence: CASSRQGIVLNTEAFF.

The CDR3 here is CASSLGLHGTGISPLHF. The CDR3, as DNA: TGTGCCAGCAGCTTAGGCCTCCACGGGACAGGGATTTCACCCCTCCACTTT. This chain uses TRBV7-2 with TRBJ1-6, with 9 bases matching TRBD1. The CDR3 extends over 17 amino acids. The junction had 10 bases not matched to a gene; V was cut back by 1 base and J by 9 bases. CDR1 is SGHTA, CDR2 FQGNSA, per germline. Using reference TRBV7-2 and TRBJ1-6 for the parts outside the CDR3, the full variable domain is GAGVSQSPSNKVTEKGKDVELRCDPISGHTALYWYRQSLGQGLEFLIYFQGNSAPDKSGLPSDRFSAERTGGSVSTLTIQRTQQEDSAVYLCASSLGLHGTGISPLHFGNGTRLTVT.

V and J are TRBV10-2 and TRBJ1-4, with 9 bases fitting TRBD1. CDR1 and CDR2 (germline): WSHSY, SAAADI. The V segment lost 6 bases and the J segment 8 bases; nucleotides outside the gene matches: 4. This CDR3 has 13 residues. CDR3 coding DNA: TGCGCCAGCAGGGGACAGGGATTGGAAAAACTGTTTTTT. It is translated as CASRGQGLEKLFF.

The sample holds many counts of this clonotype. V and J are TRBV7-2 and TRBJ1-1; a possible D gene is TRBD1 (5 bases). The CDR3 has 14 amino acids. V shed 5 bases and J shed 10 bases, with 20 bases lying between them. Germline V CDR1 and CDR2: SGHTA, FQGNSA. The CDR3 spells CASSLSRQTHGAFF. The CDR3 DNA is TGTGCCAGCAGCCTTAGCCGACAGACCCACGGAGCTTTCTTT.